This record covers a single T cell receptor (beta chain). Antigen unknown. Subsets obtained from CD4+ cells comprised CD45RA+ naive and CD45RA-negative memory cells. This record comes from a study of shared clonotypes between healthy human individuals. Whole-study results and caveats: An effect of sequencing depth on clonotype sharing among donors was expected.

This CDR3 comprises 14 residues. The ends were cut back, 6 bases at V and 8 bases at J, with 16 bases in the middle. From germline, CDR1 is SNHLY and CDR2 FYNNEI. Replicate PCRs run on sorted subsets employed approximately 0.2 ug DNA, about 27,000 T cell genomes. This table comes from immunoSEQ multiplex PCR, and its TCRdb copy is limited to in-frame clones, with some not included. This sample has about 2.3 million clones, with about 92% found just once. The chain couples TRBV2 to TRBJ1-4, with D possibly being TRBD1 (5 bases). Sequencing was done on a sample of naive CD4+ T cells from PBMCs. Subset denoted: CD45RA+ positively selected. The receptor was isolated from a man between 18 and 29 years old in good health. Some clones in this sample may be carry-over from other donors' samples. CDR3 coding DNA: TGTGCCAGCAGAAAATTGGGACTGGGGGAAAAACTGTTTTTT. This gives the protein CASRKLGLGEKLFF.